A selection of T cell receptor beta chains follows, all from one sample in a study of blood T cell repertoires in COVID-19. The assay was immunoSEQ multiplex PCR, and TCRdb's table has in-frame clones only and misses some. This sample has roughly 200,000 clones; 80% to 85% occur once, and the top ten carry 18%. The sample comprised peripheral blood. These receptors were taken from a woman aged 80 or over with active or convalescent COVID-19. The CDR3 runs from the conserved cysteine through the conserved F or W. D genes are given only for firm matches. Some rows mark clone size as missing; the rest say once, few, many or name a class of expanded clone.

d_call	v_call	clone_size	j_call	cdr3_nt	cdr3_aa
TRBD1	TRBV4-3	.	TRBJ1-1	TGCGCCAGCAGCCAAGATTGGGGGACAGGATTGAACACTGAAGCTTTCTTT	CASSQDWGTGLNTEAFF
TRBD2	TRBV15	.	TRBJ2-2	TGTGCCACCAGTCGTGGACTAGCGGGGCCCGGGGAGCTGTTTTTT	CATSRGLAGPGELFF
.	TRBV21-1	.	TRBJ2-7	TGTGCCAGCAGCAGCGGTGCCTACGAGCAGTACTTC	CASSSGAYEQYF
TRBD1	TRBV29-1	.	TRBJ1-1	TGCAGCGTTGAGAATGACAGGGGGCAAATAAGAACTGAAGCTTTCTTT	CSVENDRGQIRTEAFF
TRBD1	TRBV3-1/TRBV3-2	.	TRBJ1-5	TGTGCCAGCAGCCGTAACACAGGGGGTCAGCCCCAGCATTTT	CASSRNTGGQPQHF
.	TRBV5-8	few	TRBJ1-2	TGTGCCAGCAGCCGAGCGGACCGCGCTAACTATGGCTACACCTTC	CASSRADRANYGYTF
.	TRBV7-9	.	TRBJ2-1	TGTGCCAGCAGCAGATTGACTCCCGAGGAGTTCTTC	CASSRLTPEEFF
TRBD2	TRBV7-2	once	TRBJ2-3	TGTGCCAGCAGCTTGCGGGGGAGATCAGATACGCAGTATTTT	CASSLRGRSDTQYF
TRBD2	TRBV3-1/TRBV3-2	.	TRBJ2-1	TGTGCCAGCAGCCCGTCGGCTAGCGGGGACAATGAGCAGTTCTTC	CASSPSASGDNEQFF
.	TRBV5-8	.	TRBJ2-7	TGTGCCAGCAGCTTGGATGGTAGCGGCTCCTACGAGCAGTACTTC	CASSLDGSGSYEQYF
TRBD2	TRBV5-1	.	TRBJ2-5	TGCGCCAGCAGCTCCAGACCGGGGGGGGAGACCCAGTACTTC	CASSSRPGGETQYF
TRBD1	TRBV7-9	.	TRBJ2-1	TGTGCCAGCAGCTTACAAACCACTGACAGGGCTGAGCAGTTCTTC	CASSLQTTDRAEQFF
TRBD1	TRBV7-9	.	TRBJ1-1	TGTGCCGGTACTCGGACAGGGAACACTGAAGCTTTCTTT	CAGTRTGNTEAFF
.	TRBV18	.	TRBJ1-6	TGTGCCAGCTCAGGGGGCCTAAATTCACCCCTCCACTTT	CASSGGLNSPLHF
TRBD1	TRBV6-5	once	TRBJ1-2	TGTGCCAGCAGTACCGACAGGGGCTATGGCTACACCTTC	CASSTDRGYGYTF
TRBD1	TRBV7-9	.	TRBJ2-7	TGTGCCAGCAGCTTATGGACAGGGGATGGCGAGCAGTACTTC	CASSLWTGDGEQYF
TRBD2	TRBV5-1	.	TRBJ2-1	TGCGCCAGCAGCTCGGGACTAGCGGGAGGGAGGCAGTTCTTC	CASSSGLAGGRQFF
.	TRBV6-4	.	TRBJ2-1	TGTGCCAGCAGTGACGGGGCAGGGCCTTACAATGAGCAGTTCTTC	CASSDGAGPYNEQFF
.	TRBV28	few	TRBJ1-5	TGTGCCAGCAGTTTATCAGGGAATCAGCCCCAGCATTTT	CASSLSGNQPQHF
TRBD2	TRBV11-2	.	TRBJ2-3	TGTGCCAGCAGCTTTGGGCTAGCGGGTGCTAATACGCAGTATTTT	CASSFGLAGANTQYF
.	TRBV6-5	.	TRBJ2-7	TGTGCCAGCAGTTACTCGACCGGGAGCCGATCCTACGAGCAGTACTTC	CASSYSTGSRSYEQYF
TRBD1	TRBV5-1	.	TRBJ2-2	TGCGCCAGCAGCTTCCTGGGACAGGGGGATTCCGGGGAGCTGTTTTTT	CASSFLGQGDSGELFF
.	TRBV15	once	TRBJ2-5	TGTGCCACCAGCAGATCGACCGGGTCAGAAGAGACCCAGTACTTC	CATSRSTGSEETQYF
TRBD1	TRBV5-1	.	TRBJ1-2	TGCGCCAGCAGCCGCCGTGGGGACAGGGGAGATGGCTACACCTTC	CASSRRGDRGDGYTF
.	TRBV19	.	TRBJ1-1	TGTGCCAGTAGTGTCCAGGGAAACACTGAAGCTTTCTTT	CASSVQGNTEAFF
TRBD2	TRBV27	.	TRBJ2-1	TGTGCCAGCAGTTTTGGTTCATATGGGGGGGGAGAGCAGTTCTTC	CASSFGSYGGGEQFF
.	TRBV3-1/TRBV3-2	.	TRBJ1-1	TGTGCCAGCAGCCGAGGCAACAGGCTTGAAGCTTTCTTT	CASSRGNRLEAFF
.	TRBV7-9	.	TRBJ1-2	TGTGCCAGCAGCGCGACAGCTAACTATGGCTACACCTTC	CASSATANYGYTF
.	TRBV6-5	.	TRBJ1-5	TGTGCCAGCAGTTACTCCAGGGATAGCAATCAGCCCCAGCATTTT	CASSYSRDSNQPQHF
.	TRBV7-2	.	TRBJ2-7	TGTGCCAGCAGCTTTACAGGGCAGTCCTACGAGCAGTACTTC	CASSFTGQSYEQYF
.	TRBV5-6	.	TRBJ1-6	TGTGCCAGCAGCTTAAGGGGGATCAATTCACCCCTCCACTTT	CASSLRGINSPLHF
TRBD1	TRBV23-1	once	TRBJ2-7	TGCGCCACCTTGACAGGGACAGTCCTCTCCTACGAGCAGTACTTC	CATLTGTVLSYEQYF
TRBD1	TRBV27	few	TRBJ1-5	TGTGCCAGCAGTCCGAAGGACAGGGGAGGGCATCAGCCCCAGCATTTT	CASSPKDRGGHQPQHF
TRBD1	TRBV3-1/TRBV3-2	.	TRBJ1-4	TGTGCCAGCAGCCCGGGACAGGGTGTAAAACTGTTTTTT	CASSPGQGVKLFF
TRBD1	TRBV24-1	.	TRBJ2-3	TGTGCCACCAGTGAGGACAGGGGAGGGGGCACAGATACGCAGTATTTT	CATSEDRGGGTDTQYF
TRBD1	TRBV3-1/TRBV3-2	.	TRBJ2-1	TGTGCCAGCAGCCACGTGGGGACAGAGAATGAGCAGTTCTTC	CASSHVGTENEQFF
TRBD2	TRBV20-1	.	TRBJ2-5	TGCAGTGCCAGTAGCGGGAGACCACAAGAGACCCAGTACTTC	CSASSGRPQETQYF
.	TRBV3-1/TRBV3-2	.	TRBJ2-4	TGTGCCAGCAGCAACCAAGCAGGCCAAAACATTCAGTACTTC	CASSNQAGQNIQYF
.	TRBV7-2	.	TRBJ2-7	TGTGCCAGCAGCTTAGTCGGGGGTACCTACGAGCAGTACTTC	CASSLVGGTYEQYF
TRBD2	TRBV11-2	.	TRBJ2-3	TGTGCCAGCAGCCCCTGGACTAGCGGCACAGATACGCAGTATTTT	CASSPWTSGTDTQYF
.	TRBV24-1	.	TRBJ2-1	TGTGCCACCAGTGACGCGCCCTTAAGCAATGAGCAGTTCTTC	CATSDAPLSNEQFF
TRBD1	TRBV18	.	TRBJ1-4	TGTGCCAGCCACAACAGGGGTGGCGAAAAACTGTTTTTT	CASHNRGGEKLFF
TRBD1	TRBV7-9	.	TRBJ2-1	TGTGCCAGCAGCTTTGGACAGGGCTCCTACAATGAGCAGTTCTTC	CASSFGQGSYNEQFF
.	TRBV29-1	once	TRBJ2-6	TGCAGCGTTGGTAGAGGGGCCAACGTCCTGACTTTC	CSVGRGANVLTF
.	TRBV11-3	few	TRBJ2-7	TGTGCCAGCAGCTTAAGGAAACAGGGAATCTACGAGCAGTACTTC	CASSLRKQGIYEQYF
.	TRBV5-8	.	TRBJ2-1	TGTGCCAGCAGCCTGGACCTAGCTGAGCAGTTCTTC	CASSLDLAEQFF
TRBD2	TRBV7-9	.	TRBJ2-1	TGTGCCAGCAGCTTTGCCCCCGGGGGGGGTAATGAGCAGTTCTTC	CASSFAPGGGNEQFF
.	TRBV7-9	.	TRBJ2-5	TGTGCCAGCAGCCCCCCTTTCCGAGCCCAAAGTCCAGAGACCCAGTACTTC	CASSPPFRAQSPETQYF
TRBD1	TRBV11-3	.	TRBJ1-3	TGTGCCAGCAGCCGGACAGGGGACGGAAACACCATATATTTT	CASSRTGDGNTIYF
.	TRBV19	once	TRBJ2-7	TGTGCCAGTAGTATCGGGAGACAGACTACGAGCGAGCAGTACTTC	CASSIGRQTTSEQYF
.	TRBV30	.	TRBJ1-2	TGTGCCTGGAGTGGGCCGACAGCTAACTATGGCTACACCTTC	CAWSGPTANYGYTF